This T cell receptor (beta chain) is drawn from a study of early T cells in non-severe SARS-CoV-2 infection. Unique molecular identifiers tagged individual cDNA molecules. Using its own MiXCR run on the 5' RACE reads, TCRdb lists one record per CDR3 protein. The data hold 53,000 or so distinct CDR3 sequences, with 9% to 15% observed a single time. This CDR3 is 12 amino acids long. Germline loops: CDR1 MDHEN, CDR2 SYDVKM. The V and J ends lost 5 bases and 10 bases respectively, with 9 bases between them. The source material was whole blood, sampled at baseline. The sequence was collected from an adult who was a healthcare worker with PCR-confirmed SARS-CoV-2 infection or an uninfected control (not recorded which). The rearrangement uses TRBV28 and TRBJ1-6; maybe TRBD1 (5 bases). The CDR3 nucleotides read TGTGCCAGCAGTGGGGGTCGGTCACCCCTCCACTTT. It specifies CASSGGRSPLHF.